These 10 T cell receptor beta chains were all obtained from the same sample, sequenced in a study of T cells in Graves' hyperthyroidism and ophthalmopathy. Using RNA transcripts as the source, TCR beta CDR3 regions were amplified. The TCR CDR3 first-round RT-PCR relied on the HTBI primer set. TCRdb passed the multiplex PCR reads through MiXCR, listing each CDR3 protein once. Among 400,000 to 600,000 distinct CDR3 sequences, less than 25% were seen once, and the ten largest hold 26%. Sample: blood. Receptors originate from a man younger than 35 with Graves' hyperthyroidism.

A few counts support this clonotype. This chain uses TRBV10-3 with TRBJ1-5, with unresolved D. The CDR3 consists of 15 residues. V lost 4 bases and J lost 1, with 11 bases in between. Germline-derived CDR1 and CDR2 are ENHRY and SYGVKD. The CDR3 here is CAISGDGVSNQPQHF. The CDR3 DNA is TGTGCCATCAGTGGCGACGGGGTAAGCAATCAGCCCCAGCATTTT.

This clonotype was counted at least ten times. The V gene is TRBV6-1, the J gene TRBJ2-7, with D uncertain. The CDR3 is 12 amino acids. CDR1 and CDR2 from the germline V gene are MNHNS and SASEGT. Trimming left V 4 bases short and J 7 bases short, with 11 bases between. The CDR3 nucleotides are TGTGCCAGCAGTGTCTCCCTGGGGGAGCAGTACTTC. Protein: CASSVSLGEQYF.

The sample holds many counts of this clonotype. The chain uses TRBV12-3 or TRBV12-4 and TRBJ1-5; D uncertain. The CDR3 loop spans 15 amino acids. V was shortened by 1 base and J by 10 bases, with 17 bases between the two germline ends. CDR3 loop: CASSLEGQPRFPQHF. For the CDR3, the DNA is TGTGCCAGCAGTTTAGAAGGTCAGCCGAGATTTCCCCAGCATTTT.

This rearrangement joins TRBV4-1 to TRBJ1-2; D gene uncertain. CDR1 is MGHRA and CDR2 is YSYEKL in the germline V gene. The CDR3 is made up of 14 amino acids. V was clipped by 0 bases and J by 8 bases, with 13 bases between them. CDR3 coding DNA: TGCGCCAGCAGCCAAGAAATGGCGAGCCCAGGCTACACCTTC. This translates into CASSQEMASPGYTF.

This clonotype was observed many times. A much bigger clone sits one base away, suggesting this may be a read error. The rearrangement joins TRBV6-1 to TRBJ1-2, with TRBD1 identical over 7 bases. The CDR3 consists of 13 residues. The ends lost 5 bases at V and 4 bases at J; junction bases unmatched: 4. Germline values: CDR1 MNHNS, CDR2 SASEGT. The CDR3 loop reads CASSLTGAYGYTF. CDR3 coding DNA: TGTGCCAGCAGTCTTACAGGGGCCTATGGCTACACCTTC.

The table lists this clonotype with many counts. J is TRBJ1-2 and V is TRBV10-3; no definite D call. Germline V CDR1 and CDR2: ENHRY, SYGVKD. V was shortened by 4 bases and J by 4 bases, with 16 bases between the two germline ends. The CDR3 totals 15 residues. The CDR3 DNA reads as TGTGCCATCAGTGTGCTAGGGCAGAAACCCTATGGCTACACCTTC. Protein product: CAISVLGQKPYGYTF.

In this sample, this clonotype turned up many times. The V and J genes are TRBV6-1 and TRBJ2-7; possibly TRBD2 for D (6 bases). CDR1 and CDR2 (germline): MNHNS, SASEGT. Deletions cut 7 bases from V and 2 bases from J, with 15 bases between. The CDR3 totals 14 residues. The DNA for the CDR3 is TGTGCCAGCAAAGCCCTTTGGGGGGCCTACGAGCAGTACTTC. Translated, it gives CASKALWGAYEQYF.

This clonotype was seen many times. The rearrangement links TRBV12-5 to TRBJ2-5; D unclear. In germline, CDR1 is LGHNT, CDR2 FRNRAP. The CDR3 length is 11 residues. CDR3 DNA sequence: TGTGCCACACGTTCGGGAGAGACCCAGTACTTC. Its protein is CATRSGETQYF.

This clonotype was seen many times. The rearrangement joins TRBV4-1 to TRBJ1-1; 9 positions match TRBD1. With V trimmed by 3 bases and J by 4 bases, 9 bases remained unmatched. Per the germline V gene, CDR1 is MGHRA and CDR2 is YSYEKL. The CDR3 loop spans 16 amino acids. The CDR3 DNA reads TGCGCCAGCAGCCATCCCGGGACAGGGCTGGGCACTGAAGCTTTCTTT. It specifies CASSHPGTGLGTEAFF.

The genes are TRBV11-2 and TRBJ2-5, with 8 nucleotides matching TRBD2. Germline V gene data show CDR1 as SGHAT and CDR2 as FQNNGV. The CDR3 consists of 14 residues. The V gene end was trimmed by 5 bases and the J gene end by 5 bases; junction bases not matched to a gene: 7. The CDR3: CASSPRTSRETQYF. As DNA, the CDR3 is TGTGCCAGCAGCCCGCGGACTAGCCGTGAGACCCAGTACTTC.